The 30 T cell receptor beta chains below all came from one sample that was sequenced in a study of T-cell memory formation after mild COVID-19. TCRdb independently ran MiXCR on the 5' RACE reads; one entry per CDR3 protein. The table lists 340,000 or so distinct CDR3 sequences, approximately 13% of them singletons. The sequencing input was PBMCs or a T cell subset sorted from them (not recorded which). All receptors come from a young man who had mild COVID-19 (a few samples of this study predate the infection). Cell type and time point are not known.

This clonotype was observed a handful of times. The CDR3 nucleotides are TGTGCCAGCAGTTTGAATGAGGCGAACATTCAGTACTTC. Protein product: CASSLNEANIQYF. The chain combines TRBV12-3 or TRBV12-4 with TRBJ2-4, with D uncertain. The CDR3 has 13 residues. V was trimmed by 3 bases and J by 7 bases, leaving 10 bases between them.

This clonotype was recorded a few times. The chain is built from TRBV28 and TRBJ1-6; 11 bases line up with TRBD1. Germline-derived CDR1 and CDR2 are MDHEN and SYDVKM. The CDR3 contains 12 residues. V gave up 10 bases and J gave up 10 bases; unmatched junction bases: 3. The CDR3 DNA follows: TGTGCCACTGGGACAGGGGGATCACCCCTCCACTTT. Translation: CATGTGGSPLHF.

This clonotype has at least ten counts. The gene calls are TRBV5-5 and TRBJ2-1; D gene unclear. The V gene lost 4 bases and the J gene lost 2 bases, with 19 bases spanning the gap. The CDR3 is 17 amino acids. Germline V lookup: CDR1 SGHKS, CDR2 YYEKEE (reference sequence). The CDR3 sequence is CASSRPTYLPPYNEQFF. CDR3 in DNA: TGTGCCAGCAGCCGACCAACCTACTTGCCACCCTACAATGAGCAGTTCTTC.

The gene calls are TRBV9 and TRBJ2-1; weak D call: TRBD2 (6 bases). In germline, CDR1 is SGDLS, CDR2 YYNGEE. This CDR3 is built from 13 residues. V was shortened by 5 bases and J by 7 bases, with 13 bases between the two germline ends. The CDR3 region is CASRPLGRNEQFF. As DNA, the CDR3 is TGTGCCAGCAGACCCTTGGGGAGGAATGAGCAGTTCTTC.

This clonotype occurred many times. The chain recombines TRBV4-1 with TRBJ2-7; D may be TRBD1 (6 bases). The germline V gene encodes CDR1 MGHRA and CDR2 YSYEKL. V was trimmed by 4 bases and J by 5 bases, leaving 12 bases between them. CDR3 size: 13 residues. The CDR3 spells CASSPYRENEQYF. The CDR3 DNA sequence: TGCGCCAGCAGCCCGTACAGGGAGAACGAGCAGTACTTC.

This clonotype has more than one count but fewer than ten. This rearrangement joins TRBV10-3 to TRBJ2-1; D perhaps matches TRBD1 (7 bases). The CDR3 consists of 15 residues. In germline, CDR1 is ENHRY, CDR2 SYGVKD. Trimming pared 7 bases from V and 0 bases from J, leaving 13 bases between. The CDR3 spells CAIKGGQSSYNEQFF. CDR3 sequence (DNA): TGTGCCATCAAGGGGGGACAGAGCTCCTACAATGAGCAGTTCTTC.

The chain recombines TRBV20-1 with TRBJ2-7, with D perhaps matching TRBD1 (7 bases). This CDR3 has 11 residues. CDR1 and CDR2 (germline): DFQATT, SNEGSKA (reference sequence). Trimming took 6 bases from V and 4 from J, leaving 10 bases between them. The CDR3 spells CSAQGGYEQYV. The CDR3 DNA is TGCAGTGCCCAGGGGGGATACGAGCAGTACGTC.

This clonotype was observed a handful of times. The V call is TRBV6-5, the J call TRBJ1-2; the D gene is possibly TRBD1 (6 bases). Germline V CDR1 and CDR2: MNHEY, SVGAGI. Trimming cost V 2 bases and J 3 bases, with 10 bases left between them. The CDR3 length is 14 residues. The CDR3 DNA sequence: TGTGCCAGCAGTTACAACAGGGCCGACTATGGCTACACCTTC. Residues: CASSYNRADYGYTF.

J is TRBJ1-2 and V is TRBV6-5; a weak D match, TRBD1 (5 bases). Per the germline V gene, CDR1 is MNHEY and CDR2 is SVGAGI. This CDR3 is 14 amino acids long. Trimming stripped 2 bases from V and 7 bases from J, with 14 bases between. The CDR3: CASSYGTPLLGYTF. The CDR3 DNA is TGTGCCAGCAGTTACGGGACGCCGCTTCTTGGCTACACCTTC.

This clonotype appeared many times. The chain employs TRBV4-3 and TRBJ1-5, with unresolved D. Germline V gene data show CDR1 as LGHNA and CDR2 as YSLEER. CDR3 size: 13 residues. The ends were cut back, 1 base at V and 9 bases at J, with 10 bases in the middle. The CDR3 loop is CASSQGGLAPQHF. CDR3 nucleotides: TGCGCCAGCAGCCAAGGTGGGCTCGCGCCCCAGCATTTT.

This clonotype was seen only a few times. The chain employs TRBV5-5 and TRBJ1-1, with unresolved D. V was clipped by 0 bases and J by 5 bases, with 14 bases between them. The V gene's germline CDR1 is SGHKS and CDR2 YYEKEE (reference sequence). The CDR3 is 15 amino acids. CDR3 protein: CASSLASGEGTEAFF. The DNA of the CDR3 is TGTGCCAGCAGCTTGGCCTCCGGGGAGGGAACTGAAGCTTTCTTT.

In this sample, this clonotype turned up a few times. The chain carries TRBV28 and TRBJ1-5; 8 nucleotides agree with TRBD1. Germline V gene lookup returns CDR1 MDHEN and CDR2 SYDVKM. The CDR3 extends over 17 amino acids. V shed 6 bases, J shed 2 bases, and the junction held 12 bases outside the gene matches. The CDR3, as DNA: TGTGCCAGCAGCTACCACACAGGGGGAGGGGGCAATCAGCCCCAGCATTTT. It translates to CASSYHTGGGGNQPQHF.

The rearrangement joins TRBV28 to TRBJ2-3, with TRBD2 as a possible D gene (7 bases). The germline V and J ends were trimmed by 6 bases and 2 bases, with 18 bases remaining between them. CDR1 and CDR2 from the germline V gene are MDHEN and SYDVKM. This CDR3 is 16 amino acids long. CDR3: CASRTGRRGTTDTQYF. CDR3 nucleotide sequence: TGTGCCAGCAGAACAGGGAGGCGGGGGACCACAGATACGCAGTATTTT.

The sample holds a few counts of this clonotype. The chain carries TRBV5-1 and TRBJ2-3, with 10 bases lining up with TRBD2. Trimming took 4 bases from V and 6 from J; bases not matched to a gene: 8. This CDR3 is built from 15 residues. Per germline, CDR1 SGHRS and CDR2 YFSETQ. The CDR3 protein is CASSPGVAGGDTQYF. Written as DNA, the CDR3 is TGCGCCAGCAGCCCCGGGGTAGCGGGGGGTGATACGCAGTATTTT.

This chain connects TRBV6-5 to TRBJ1-6; possibly TRBD1 for D (5 bases). Germline CDR1 and CDR2: MNHEY and SVGAGI. V was shortened by 2 bases and J by 7 bases, with 21 bases between the two germline ends. This CDR3 spans 18 amino acids. Written as DNA, the CDR3 is TGTGCCAGCAGTTACAAGCCGTGGGGCGGGCTCGACAATTCACCCCTCCACTTT. Its protein product is CASSYKPWGGLDNSPLHF.

The sample holds a few counts of this clonotype. V is TRBV5-1 and J is TRBJ2-3, with 8 bases lining up with TRBD2. With V trimmed by 3 bases and J by 3 bases, 9 bases remained unmatched. The germline CDR1 and CDR2 sequences are SGHRS and YFSETQ. The CDR3 is made up of 16 amino acids. This chain's CDR3 is CASSSQYSGGTDTQYF. The CDR3 bases are TGCGCCAGCAGCTCCCAATACAGCGGGGGAACAGATACGCAGTATTTT.

This clonotype turned up a few times. The chain joins TRBV4-1 to TRBJ1-2; D gene ambiguous. The germline CDR1 and CDR2 sequences are MGHRA and YSYEKL. Trimming pared 0 bases from V and 0 bases from J, leaving 8 bases between. The length of the CDR3 is 15 residues. This chain's CDR3 is CASSQEVQANYGYTF. CDR3 coding DNA: TGCGCCAGCAGCCAAGAGGTTCAGGCTAACTATGGCTACACCTTC.

This clonotype was picked up a small number of times. This chain links TRBV7-9 with TRBJ2-5, with D perhaps TRBD2 (6 bases). The CDR3 runs to 14 residues. Germline V gives CDR1 SEHNR, CDR2 FQNEAQ (reference sequence). Trimming took 5 bases from V and 2 from J, leaving 12 bases between them. The CDR3 DNA reads TGTGCCAGCAGCCCCTGGGACTTTCAAGAGACCCAGTACTTC. Amino acid sequence: CASSPWDFQETQYF. Supplemented by reference TRBV7-9 and TRBJ2-5, the full variable domain reads DTGVSQNPRHKITKRGQNVTFRCDPISEHNRLYWYRQTLGQGPEFLTYFQNEAQLEKSRLLSDRFSAERPKGSFSTLEIQRTEQGDSAMYLCASSPWDFQETQYFGPGTRLLVL.

The chain is built from TRBV7-3 and TRBJ2-6, with D maybe TRBD1 (5 bases). Trimming pared 2 bases from V and 5 bases from J, leaving 7 bases between. CDR1 and CDR2 from the germline V gene are SGHTA and FQGTGA. This CDR3 is built from 14 residues. CDR3 residues: CASSLGARANVLTF. The CDR3 DNA reads as TGTGCCAGCAGCTTAGGGGCGCGGGCCAACGTCCTGACTTTC.

This clonotype was picked up many times. The chain uses TRBV7-3 and TRBJ2-1; the match to TRBD2 covers 7 bases. Trimming cost V 1 base and J 10 bases; bases outside gene matches: 7. The CDR3 length is 14 residues. The V gene's germline CDR1 is SGHTA and CDR2 FQGTGA. The CDR3 sequence: CASSLRAGLDEQFF. DNA of the CDR3: TGTGCCAGCAGCTTAAGGGCCGGACTAGACGAGCAGTTCTTC.

V and J are TRBV29-1 and TRBJ2-5; TRBD1 might be the D (5 bases). Germline CDR1 reads SQVTM; CDR2 reads ANQGSEA. This CDR3 has 13 amino acids. Trimming took off 6 bases at V and 0 bases at J, with 11 bases between the two ends. The CDR3, as DNA: TGCAGCGTGCTTAGGGGTTACCAAGAGACCCAGTACTTC. As protein: CSVLRGYQETQYF.

This clonotype was recorded many times. This chain uses TRBV5-1 with TRBJ2-3; D unclear. In germline, CDR1 is SGHRS, CDR2 YFSETQ. CDR3 length: 14 amino acids. V was shortened by 1 base and J by 6 bases, with 12 bases between the two germline ends. CDR3 nucleotides: TGCGCCAGCAGCTTGTTGTCTTTAGAGGATACGCAGTATTTT. Amino acids: CASSLLSLEDTQYF.

This clonotype was detected a few times. The rearrangement joins TRBV6-6 to TRBJ1-1, with unresolved D. Trimming removed 6 bases from V and 7 bases from J, with 15 bases in between. This CDR3 comprises 13 residues. Germline-derived CDR1 and CDR2 are MNHNY and SVGAGI (reference sequence). The CDR3 here is CASSRRHDDEAFF. The CDR3 nucleotides are TGTGCCAGCAGCCGACGGCACGACGATGAAGCTTTCTTT.

This clonotype was seen more than once but under ten times. The chain is built from TRBV2 and TRBJ2-5, with D possibly matching TRBD1 (6 bases). Germline V gene sequence: CDR1 SNHLY, CDR2 FYNNEI. Trimming removed 4 bases from V and 2 bases from J, with 11 bases in between. This CDR3 is 14 amino acids long. This CDR3 is CASSATGSQETQYF. Written as DNA, the CDR3 is TGTGCCAGCAGTGCAACAGGGAGTCAAGAGACCCAGTACTTC. The whole variable domain, remainder taken from reference TRBV2 and TRBJ2-5, is EPEVTQTPSHQVTQMGQEVILRCVPISNHLYFYWYRQILGQKVEFLVSFYNNEISEKSEIFDDQFSVERPDGSNFTLKIRSTKLEDSAMYFCASSATGSQETQYFGPGTRLLVL.

This clonotype showed up just a few times. The rearrangement links TRBV29-1 to TRBJ2-6, with D maybe TRBD2 (5 bases). V was trimmed by 7 bases and J by 4 bases, leaving 20 bases between them. Looked up from germline, CDR1 is SQVTM and CDR2 is ANQGSEA. This CDR3 region has 16 residues. CDR3 sequence: CSATGEKNSGANVLTF. CDR3 nucleotides: TGCAGCGCCACCGGGGAAAAAAACTCCGGGGCCAACGTCCTGACTTTC.

The chain recombines TRBV20-1 with TRBJ2-5, with a weak D call TRBD2 (6 bases). In germline, CDR1 is DFQATT, CDR2 SNEGSKA (reference sequence). The CDR3 consists of 15 residues. Trimming pared 6 bases from V and 2 bases from J, leaving 19 bases between. The CDR3 bases are TGCAGTGCCACGTGGAGTAGCGGTTCACAAGAGACCCAGTACTTC. It is translated as CSATWSSGSQETQYF.

The chain uses TRBV20-1 and TRBJ1-4; 10 nucleotides agree with TRBD1. V lost 5 bases to trimming and J lost 8 bases; unmatched junction nucleotides: 5. CDR1 is DFQATT, CDR2 SNEGSKA, per germline (reference sequence). The CDR3 has 13 amino acids. CDR3 loop: CSALGQGGEKLFF. In DNA form, the CDR3 reads TGCAGTGCTCTCGGACAGGGGGGGGAAAAACTGTTTTTT.

V gene TRBV30 combines with J gene TRBJ2-6, with no clear D. Between the trimmed V and J ends, which lost 3 bases and 1 base, there was a span of 10 bases. The CDR3 is made up of 15 amino acids. Germline CDR1 reads GTSNPN; CDR2 reads SVGIG (reference sequence). In DNA form, the CDR3 reads TGTGCCTGGAGCGACGATACATCTGGGGCCAACGTCCTGACTTTC. It specifies CAWSDDTSGANVLTF.

This chain links TRBV29-1 with TRBJ1-2; D perhaps matches TRBD1 (6 bases). The V gene lost 7 bases and the J gene lost 2 bases, with 11 bases spanning the gap. Germline CDR1 is SQVTM and CDR2 is ANQGSEA. The CDR3 consists of 12 residues. In nucleotides, the CDR3 is TGCAGCGGAGGCGGACAGAACTATGGCTACACCTTC. As protein: CSGGGQNYGYTF.

J is TRBJ1-3 and V is TRBV6-5; D might be TRBD1 (6 bases). Germline values: CDR1 MNHEY, CDR2 SVGAGI. There are 15 residues in the CDR3. Trimming removed 2 bases from V and 2 bases from J, with 10 bases in between. Here the CDR3 DNA reads TGTGCCAGCAGTTACGGACAGCTAGCTGGAAACACCATATATTTT. Translated: CASSYGQLAGNTIYF.